This T cell receptor (beta chain) was identified during a study of control samples from healthy donors and cancer patients. Libraries were prepared by immunoSEQ multiplex PCR; TCRdb keeps only in-frame clonotypes and omits some of them. This sample carries under 150,000 clones, about 91% of them seen once, and the ten largest clones take less than 3.5%. The source of this sequence is a man aged 35 to 55 in good health. What was sequenced was blood.

The chain's CDR3 is CASSLEQGGYGYTF. The CDR3 coding sequence is TGTGCCAGCAGCTTAGAACAGGGAGGCTATGGCTACACCTTC. The genes are TRBV7-8 and TRBJ1-2, with a possible D match to TRBD1 (6 bases). Germline CDR1 is SGHVS and CDR2 is FQNEAQ. Between the trimmed V and J ends, which lost 1 base and 4 bases, there was a span of 10 bases. The CDR3 has 14 amino acids.